Below, one T cell receptor beta chain is given with its context. This sample was taken from a study of early T cells in non-severe SARS-CoV-2 infection. Study overall: RNA in bulk from unsorted whole blood was sequenced, and chains were unpaired.

Trimming at V came to 2 bases and at J to 11 bases, leaving 5 bases not matched to a gene. The CDR3 totals 13 residues. Unique molecular identifiers were affixed to single, distinct cDNA molecules. TCRdb processed the 5' RACE reads anew with MiXCR; each CDR3 protein has one entry. This table has fewer than 110,000 distinct CDR3 sequences, approximately 12% appearing once. This sequence joins TRBV12-3 or TRBV12-4 and TRBJ1-5, with 8 bases lining up with TRBD1. The sequence was obtained from an adult who was a healthcare worker with PCR-confirmed SARS-CoV-2 infection or an uninfected control (not recorded which). The specimen was whole blood. CDR3 in DNA: TGTGCCAGCAGTTTAACAGGGGGGGTATCCCAGCATTTT. Translated, it gives CASSLTGGVSQHF.